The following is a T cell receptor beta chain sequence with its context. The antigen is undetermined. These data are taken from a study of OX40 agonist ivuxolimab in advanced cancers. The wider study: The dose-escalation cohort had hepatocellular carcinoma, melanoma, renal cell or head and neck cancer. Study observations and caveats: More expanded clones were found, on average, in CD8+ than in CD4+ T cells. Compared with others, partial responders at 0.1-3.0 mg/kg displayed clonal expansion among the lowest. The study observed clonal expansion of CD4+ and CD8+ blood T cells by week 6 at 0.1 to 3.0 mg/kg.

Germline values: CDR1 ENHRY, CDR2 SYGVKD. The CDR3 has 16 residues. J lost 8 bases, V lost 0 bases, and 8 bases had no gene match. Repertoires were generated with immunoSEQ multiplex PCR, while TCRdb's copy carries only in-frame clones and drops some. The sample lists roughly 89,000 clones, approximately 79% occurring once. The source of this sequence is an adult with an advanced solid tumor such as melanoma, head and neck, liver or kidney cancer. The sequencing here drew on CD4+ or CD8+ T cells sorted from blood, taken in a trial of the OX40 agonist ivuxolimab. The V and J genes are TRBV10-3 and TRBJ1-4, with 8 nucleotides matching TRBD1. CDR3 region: CAISESQGAEVEKLFF. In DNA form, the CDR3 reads TGTGCCATCAGTGAGTCGCAGGGGGCGGAGGTCGAAAAACTGTTTTTT.